The 8 T cell receptor beta chains presented below share a single source sample, sequenced in a study of cytomegalovirus exposure and HLA in healthy donors. The PCR contained 60 Vbeta and 13 Jbeta primers. The method was immunoSEQ multiplex PCR; TCRdb's version includes in-frame clones alone and lacks a portion of them. The sample has 150,000 to 200,000 clones, around three quarters seen once. The sequenced material came from PBMCs. The receptors stem from a woman aged 40 to 49 in good health and CMV-seronegative.

The chain combines TRBV5-4 with TRBJ2-1; D is possibly TRBD2 (5 bases). Between the trimmed V and J ends, which lost 1 base and 10 bases, there was a span of 9 bases. The CDR3 loop spans 12 amino acids. CDR1 is SGHNT and CDR2 is YYREEE in the germline V gene (reference sequence). This CDR3 is CASSLQVAEQFF. The CDR3 nucleotides read TGTGCCAGCAGCTTGCAGGTAGCGGAGCAGTTCTTC.

The chain is built from TRBV6-1 and TRBJ2-2, with D possibly matching TRBD1 (5 bases). The CDR3 has 15 amino acids. Germline V gene data show CDR1 as MNHNS and CDR2 as SASEGT. V was cut by 6 bases and J by 0 bases, with 11 bases left in between. CDR3 nucleotide sequence: TGTGCCAGCAGGGGGTCACAGGCGAACACCGGGGAGCTGTTTTTT. Translated, it gives CASRGSQANTGELFF.

The chain has TRBV5-1 and TRBJ1-1; the D is unclear. Germline V CDR1 and CDR2: SGHRS, YFSETQ. Trimming took 4 bases from V and 2 from J, leaving 15 bases between them. The CDR3 extends over 15 amino acids. CDR3 in DNA: TGCGCCAGCAGCCTCGGAGGGAGAAGAAACACTGAAGCTTTCTTT. Its translation is CASSLGGRRNTEAFF.

The genes are TRBV27 and TRBJ2-7, with TRBD1 identical over 9 bases. This CDR3 region has 14 residues. J was trimmed by 5 bases and V by 2 bases; bases with no gene match: 4. Germline V gene data show CDR1 as MNHEY and CDR2 as SMNVEV (reference sequence). This CDR3 reads CASSLGTGRDEQYF. CDR3 coding DNA: TGTGCCAGCAGTTTAGGGACAGGGAGGGACGAGCAGTACTTC.

CDR3 loop: CASSKLAGAGELFF. CDR3 nucleotide sequence: TGTGCCAGCAGTAAACTAGCGGGAGCCGGGGAGCTGTTTTTT. The chain carries TRBV6-5 and TRBJ2-2; 11 nucleotides align to TRBD2. Trimming took 5 bases from V and 6 from J; bases not matched to a gene: 2. The CDR3 has 14 residues. Germline V gene lookup returns CDR1 MNHEY and CDR2 SVGAGI.

This chain links TRBV4-1 with TRBJ2-3, with D possibly matching TRBD1 (6 bases). Germline V CDR1 and CDR2: MGHRA, YSYEKL. The CDR3 sequence is 14 residues long. V was pared by 1 base and J by 4 bases, with 9 bases between. In DNA, the CDR3 is TGCGCCAGCAGCCAAGGCCCAGGGGCAGATACGCAGTATTTT. Amino acids: CASSQGPGADTQYF.

The chain links TRBV5-1 to TRBJ2-1; weak D call: TRBD2 (5 bases). The CDR3 is 14 residues long. Trimming pared 7 bases from V and 4 bases from J, leaving 15 bases between. From germline, CDR1 is SGHRS and CDR2 YFSETQ. The CDR3 here is CASQSSSGYNEQFF. Here the CDR3 DNA reads TGCGCCAGCCAAAGTAGTTCGGGGTACAATGAGCAGTTCTTC.

J is TRBJ2-3 and V is TRBV7-9; 8 positions match TRBD2. V lost 5 bases to trimming and J lost 1 base; unmatched junction nucleotides: 8. CDR1 and CDR2 (germline): SEHNR, FQNEAQ (reference sequence). The CDR3 length is 16 residues. Here the CDR3 reads CASSVRTSWGTDTQYF. The CDR3 DNA is TGTGCCAGCAGCGTACGGACTAGCTGGGGCACAGATACGCAGTATTTT. Based on the CDR3 plus reference TRBV7-9 and TRBJ2-3, the full variable domain is DTGVSQNPRHKITKRGQNVTFRCDPISEHNRLYWYRQTLGQGPEFLTYFQNEAQLEKSRLLSDRFSAERPKGSFSTLEIQRTEQGDSAMYLCASSVRTSWGTDTQYFGPGTRLTVL.